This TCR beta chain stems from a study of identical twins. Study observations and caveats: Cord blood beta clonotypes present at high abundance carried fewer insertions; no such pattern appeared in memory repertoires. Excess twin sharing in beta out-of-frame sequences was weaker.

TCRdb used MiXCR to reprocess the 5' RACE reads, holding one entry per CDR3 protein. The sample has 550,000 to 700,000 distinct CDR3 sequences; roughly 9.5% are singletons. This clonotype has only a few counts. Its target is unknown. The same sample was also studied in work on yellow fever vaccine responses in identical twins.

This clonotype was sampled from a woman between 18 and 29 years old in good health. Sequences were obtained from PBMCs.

The DNA of the CDR3 is TGCGCCAGCAGCGGCGGACTAGCGGGGGGACATGAGCAGTTCTTC. It codes for CASSGGLAGGHEQFF. V and J are TRBV5-1 and TRBJ2-1; 14 nucleotides agree with TRBD2. Germline V gene sequence: CDR1 SGHRS, CDR2 YFSETQ. CDR3 size: 15 residues. V was clipped by 4 bases and J by 8 bases; unmatched bases: 5.